The 12 T cell receptor beta chains in this list originate from one sample, sequenced in a study of regulatory T cells in long-lasting Graves disease. HTBI primers from iRepertoire and Arm-PCR of CDR3 regions yielded the TCR beta libraries. TCRdb reanalysed the multiplex PCR reads using MiXCR and keeps one entry per CDR3 protein. The sample carries about 470,000 distinct CDR3 sequences, 20% to 25% recorded once. Indicated time point: persistent/refractory GD, antithyroid drugs over 5 years with positive TRAb. TCR sequences were obtained from RNA taken from PBMCs. Material: peripheral blood mononuclear cells (PBMCs), obtained when the disease was refractory, from a patient treated with antithyroid drugs. Receptors originate from a female donor with Graves disease.

The DNA for the CDR3 is TGTGCCAGCAGTTTAGCCGGGGTCCGGTACGAGCAGTACTTC. It translates to CASSLAGVRYEQYF. V gene TRBV28 combines with J gene TRBJ2-7, with D possibly matching TRBD2 (5 bases). The V gene's germline CDR1 is MDHEN and CDR2 SYDVKM. The V end lost 2 bases, the J end lost 4 bases, and 12 bases lay between the germline ends. The CDR3 totals 14 residues.

This clonotype has a count of ten or more. This chain links TRBV7-9 with TRBJ2-7, with unresolved D. There are 12 residues in the CDR3. V lost 4 bases and J lost 3, with 7 bases in between. Germline loops: CDR1 SEHNR, CDR2 FQNEAQ (reference sequence). The CDR3 here is CASSSDFYEQYF. The CDR3, as DNA: TGTGCCAGCAGCTCAGACTTCTACGAGCAGTACTTC. The variable domain in full, completed from reference TRBV7-9 and TRBJ2-7, reads DTGVSQNPRHKITKRGQNVTFRCDPISEHNRLYWYRQTLGQGPEFLTYFQNEAQLEKSRLLSDRFSAERPKGSFSTLEIQRTEQGDSAMYLCASSSDFYEQYFGPGTRLTVT.

The V call is TRBV7-9, the J call TRBJ2-7; possible D gene TRBD1, 5 bases. Germline V gene data show CDR1 as SEHNR and CDR2 as FQNEAQ (reference sequence). The CDR3 runs 14 residues. Trimming shortened V by 3 bases and J by 4 bases, and 13 bases separated the two germline ends. As DNA, the CDR3 is TGTGCCAGCAGCTTGACCGGCAGGGAATACGAGCAGTACTTC. It codes for CASSLTGREYEQYF.

This clonotype was found many times. The chain has TRBV6-5 and TRBJ2-7; tentative D call: TRBD2 (6 bases). The germline gives CDR1 MNHEY, CDR2 SVGAGI. The CDR3 sequence is 14 residues long. V lost 3 bases, J lost 0 bases, and 9 bases lay in between. CDR3 bases: TGTGCCAGCAGTTATTCGGGACTCTCCTACGAGCAGTACTTC. It translates to CASSYSGLSYEQYF.

This clonotype came up many times. The rearrangement uses TRBV6-1 and TRBJ1-2; D perhaps matches TRBD1 (5 bases). V gave up 6 bases and J gave up 7 bases, with 15 bases separating them. The CDR3 length is 13 residues. CDR1 is MNHNS and CDR2 is SASEGT in the germline V gene. The CDR3, as DNA: TGTGCCAGCAGGACAGCGGGGGGAGGTGGCTACACCTTC. It specifies CASRTAGGGGYTF.

This chain joins TRBV3-1 and TRBJ1-1; 7 bases are shared with TRBD1. From germline, CDR1 is LGHDT and CDR2 YNNKEL (reference sequence). This CDR3 region has 15 residues. Trimming removed 2 bases from V and 5 bases from J; junction bases left unmatched: 8. CDR3 residues: CASSQNRGRETEAFF. DNA for the CDR3: TGTGCCAGCAGCCAAAACAGGGGCCGGGAGACTGAAGCTTTCTTT.

The sample holds many counts of this clonotype. The J gene is TRBJ1-4, the V gene TRBV11-2; 9 nucleotides line up with TRBD1. From germline, CDR1 is SGHAT and CDR2 FQNNGV. The CDR3 extends over 14 amino acids. The V gene end was trimmed by 4 bases and the J gene end by 8 bases; junction bases not matched to a gene: 5. The CDR3 sequence: CASSSGQGEEKLFF. Written as DNA, the CDR3 is TGTGCCAGCAGCTCGGGACAGGGCGAAGAAAAACTGTTTTTT.

This sequence joins TRBV6-5 and TRBJ2-7; D not resolved. The CDR3 loop spans 14 amino acids. CDR1 is MNHEY, CDR2 SVGAGI, per germline. The germline V and J ends were trimmed by 0 bases and 3 bases, with 9 bases remaining between them. CDR3: CASSYSWQFYEQYF. In nucleotides, the CDR3 is TGTGCCAGCAGTTACTCGTGGCAGTTCTACGAGCAGTACTTC.

The genes are TRBV6-1 and TRBJ1-6; maybe TRBD1 (6 bases). Per germline, CDR1 MNHNS and CDR2 SASEGT. The CDR3 length is 16 residues. Trimming shortened V by 1 base and J by 4 bases, and 11 bases separated the two germline ends. CDR3 sequence reads: CASSEEIGQYNSPLHF. CDR3 sequence (DNA): TGTGCCAGCAGTGAAGAAATCGGACAGTATAATTCACCCCTCCACTTT.

This clonotype appeared many times. The gene calls are TRBV6-2 or TRBV6-3 and TRBJ2-7; 7 bases agree with TRBD1. The germline V gene encodes CDR1 MNHEY and CDR2 SVGEGT. V lost 4 bases to trimming and J lost 10 bases; unmatched junction nucleotides: 4. The CDR3 length is 11 residues. The CDR3 DNA sequence: TGTGCCAGCAGTTCCGACAGGGCTCAGTACTTC. This gives the protein CASSSDRAQYF.

This clonotype was found many times. The chain has TRBV28 and TRBJ2-5, with 9 bases identical to TRBD2. The CDR3 is 15 amino acids. Germline CDR1 and CDR2: MDHEN and SYDVKM. After removal of 6 bases from V and 6 bases from J, the junction contained 11 bases not matched to a gene. CDR3 in amino acids: CASSGELAGFQTQYF. CDR3 coding DNA: TGTGCCAGCAGCGGTGAACTAGCGGGTTTTCAGACCCAGTACTTC.

This clonotype was seen many times. This rearrangement joins TRBV27 to TRBJ1-6; the match to TRBD1 covers 10 bases. Germline V gene data show CDR1 as MNHEY and CDR2 as SMNVEV (reference sequence). This CDR3 is 14 amino acids long. V was pared by 6 bases and J by 10 bases, with 6 bases of the junction left unmatched. CDR3 sequence (DNA): TGTGCCAGCAGGCCGACAGGGGGCGGGTCACCCCTCCACTTT. Protein: CASRPTGGGSPLHF.